These 31 T cell receptor beta chains were all obtained from the same sample, sequenced in a study of response to subunit inactivated influenza vaccine. MiXCR, run by TCRdb on the RT-PCR reads, gives a single entry per CDR3 protein. The sample records 500,000 to 550,000 distinct CDR3 sequences, 7.6% being singletons. Material: PBMCs from blood, obtained about 24 months after vaccination. All receptors derive from a man in his fifties or sixties who received an inactivated influenza vaccine.

This chain joins TRBV10-3 and TRBJ2-1; the match to TRBD2 covers 13 bases. V was clipped by 5 bases and J by 0 bases; unmatched bases: 7. In germline, CDR1 is ENHRY, CDR2 SYGVKD. The CDR3 covers 18 residues. CDR3 amino acids: CAISPSGLAGSSYNEQFF. In DNA form, the CDR3 reads TGTGCCATCAGTCCCTCGGGACTAGCGGGGAGCTCCTACAATGAGCAGTTCTTC.

V usage is TRBV5-1 and J usage is TRBJ2-1, with 9 bases matching TRBD1. Germline V gene data show CDR1 as SGHRS and CDR2 as YFSETQ. The CDR3 spans 15 residues. V lost 5 bases to trimming and J lost 2 bases; unmatched junction nucleotides: 5. As DNA, the CDR3 is TGCGCCAGCAGTGCCGGGACAGGGACCTACAATGAGCAGTTCTTC. It codes for CASSAGTGTYNEQFF.

There are many counts of this clonotype. Compared with germline, one end of the junction differs, possibly owing to a read error. The chain links TRBV10-3 to TRBJ2-7, with no clear D. CDR3 length: 15 residues. Germline V gene sequence: CDR1 ENHRY, CDR2 SYGVKD. As DNA, the CDR3 is TGTGCCATCAGCGAGTCACCCGCGAACTCCTACGAGCAGTACTTC. This encodes CAISESPANSYEQYF.

There are a few counts of this clonotype. The rearrangement links TRBV18 to TRBJ2-1; D is uncertain. V was shortened by 5 bases and J by 7 bases, with 12 bases between the two germline ends. Germline V CDR1 and CDR2: KGHSH, LQKENI. The CDR3 has 13 residues. The CDR3 region is CASSGLKANEQFF. The CDR3 region has the DNA TGTGCCAGCTCAGGGCTGAAGGCTAATGAGCAGTTCTTC.

This clonotype turned up a few times. The chain combines TRBV6-5 with TRBJ2-1; 10 positions match TRBD2. Germline values: CDR1 MNHEY, CDR2 SVGAGI. The CDR3 totals 16 residues. V shed 0 bases and J 6 bases; nucleotides not matched to a gene: 5. The CDR3 spells CASSYSLAGAGNEQFF. For the CDR3, the DNA is TGTGCCAGCAGTTACTCGCTAGCGGGAGCTGGCAATGAGCAGTTCTTC.

The table lists this clonotype with many counts. The chain carries TRBV5-1 and TRBJ2-7, with unresolved D. Per the germline V gene, CDR1 is SGHRS and CDR2 is YFSETQ. This CDR3 has 15 residues. V was shortened by 3 bases and J by 1 base, with 14 bases between the two germline ends. The CDR3 DNA is TGCGCCAGCAGCTCATTCTCGCATCTTTCCTACGAGCAGTACTTC. Translation: CASSSFSHLSYEQYF.

The chain joins TRBV3-1 to TRBJ2-3; 9 nucleotides match TRBD2. This CDR3 contains 17 residues. J lost 2 bases, V lost 5 bases, and 11 bases had no gene match. Per germline, CDR1 LGHDT and CDR2 YNNKEL (reference sequence). CDR3 sequence reads: CASSARLAADNTDTQYF. Written as DNA, the CDR3 is TGTGCCAGCAGCGCCCGACTAGCGGCCGACAACACAGATACGCAGTATTTT.

The sample holds a few counts of this clonotype. CDR3 coding DNA: TGTGCCTGGGCTGTGGGGACGCGAGATACGCAGTATTTT. Amino acid sequence: CAWAVGTRDTQYF. The V and J genes are TRBV30 and TRBJ2-3; either TRBD1 or TRBD2 may fit D (5 bases each). This CDR3 spans 13 amino acids. Trimming took off 5 bases at V and 5 bases at J, with 14 bases between the two ends. Germline values: CDR1 GTSNPN, CDR2 SVGIG (reference sequence).

This clonotype was seen ten or more times. The CDR3 is CASSSDRVTYNEQFF. CDR3 nucleotide sequence: TGTGCCAGCAGCTCAGACAGGGTGACCTACAATGAGCAGTTCTTC. The chain joins TRBV7-2 to TRBJ2-1; 7 positions match TRBD1. With 4 bases clipped from V and 2 bases from J, the junction kept 5 bases outside the gene matches. CDR1 is SGHTA and CDR2 is FQGNSA in the germline V gene. This CDR3 comprises 15 residues.

This clonotype was found many times. V usage is TRBV28 and J usage is TRBJ2-5; D tentatively reads TRBD1 or TRBD2 (5 bases each). The CDR3 has 14 residues. The V gene lost 2 bases and the J gene lost 7 bases, with 14 bases spanning the gap. Per the germline V gene, CDR1 is MDHEN and CDR2 is SYDVKM. CDR3 in DNA: TGTGCCAGCAGTTTAGCCCTTCGTGGGGGGACCCAGTACTTC. Amino acids: CASSLALRGGTQYF.

V and J are TRBV4-2 and TRBJ2-7; 10 nucleotides line up with TRBD2. This CDR3 region has 16 residues. After removal of 4 bases from V and 5 bases from J, the junction contained 11 bases not matched to a gene. Germline assignment: CDR1 LGHNA and CDR2 YNFKEQ. CDR3 protein: CASSRGLAGDSHEQYF. For the CDR3, the DNA is TGTGCCAGCAGCCGCGGTCTAGCGGGAGATTCCCACGAGCAGTACTTC.

This clonotype was picked up many times. V and J are TRBV20-1 and TRBJ2-7; D may correspond to TRBD1 or TRBD2 (8 bases each). V gave up 0 bases and J gave up 2 bases, with 20 bases separating them. Germline lookup yields CDR1 DFQATT and CDR2 SNEGSKA (reference sequence). This CDR3 spans 17 amino acids. The CDR3 nucleotides are TGCAGTGCTAGAGATTCTTACACAGGGGGACTAGCCTACGAGCAGTACTTC. Translation gives CSARDSYTGGLAYEQYF.

This clonotype was seen ten or more times. CDR3 sequence (DNA): TGCGCCAGCAGCAAGACTGACTCCGGGGCTGAGCAGTTCTTC. Its protein product is CASSKTDSGAEQFF. J is TRBJ2-1 and V is TRBV5-1; possibly TRBD1 or TRBD2 for D (5 bases each). The germline V gene encodes CDR1 SGHRS and CDR2 YFSETQ. The CDR3 length is 14 residues. V was trimmed by 4 bases and J by 9 bases, leaving 17 bases between them.

This clonotype came up a few times. The chain couples TRBV4-1 to TRBJ2-7; tentatively, D is TRBD2 (7 bases). The CDR3 loop spans 15 amino acids. Trimming stripped 4 bases from V and 2 bases from J, with 15 bases between. The germline gives CDR1 MGHRA, CDR2 YSYEKL. The CDR3 nucleotides are TGCGCCAGCAGCCTCGGTCGGGGGGCTGCCTACGAGCAGTACTTC. This codes for CASSLGRGAAYEQYF.

This clonotype was detected ten times or more. V gene TRBV5-1 combines with J gene TRBJ2-3, with a tentative D call TRBD1 (5 bases). CDR3 length: 14 amino acids. CDR1 and CDR2 (germline): SGHRS, YFSETQ. Trimming removed 4 bases from V and 3 bases from J, with 12 bases in between. CDR3 region: CASSGHPQTDTQYF. CDR3 coding DNA: TGCGCCAGCAGCGGACACCCACAAACAGATACGCAGTATTTT.

In this sample, this clonotype turned up many times. The chain recombines TRBV5-1 with TRBJ2-1; D might be TRBD1 or TRBD2, each matching 5 bases. Germline-derived CDR1 and CDR2 are SGHRS and YFSETQ. Trimming removed 4 bases at V and 7 bases at J, with 18 bases between. The CDR3 spans 15 residues. The CDR3 nucleotides read TGCGCCAGCAGCCACCTAGATGGGGGTGGGAATGAGCAGTTCTTC. It specifies CASSHLDGGGNEQFF.

This clonotype was recorded at least ten times. V is TRBV6-1 and J is TRBJ1-1; D remains unclear. The CDR3 runs to 13 residues. Germline V gives CDR1 MNHNS, CDR2 SASEGT. The CDR3 protein is CVTQRQLNTEAFF. Here the CDR3 DNA reads TGTGTCACTCAGAGGCAGTTGAACACTGAAGCTTTCTTT.

This rearrangement joins TRBV5-1 to TRBJ2-1, with D hard to call. CDR1 is SGHRS, CDR2 YFSETQ, per germline. The CDR3 is 16 amino acids. The V gene lost 5 bases and the J gene lost 8 bases, with 23 bases spanning the gap. The CDR3 loop is CASSWVGSSVSDEQFF. CDR3 sequence (DNA): TGCGCCAGCAGTTGGGTCGGGTCCTCCGTTTCCGATGAGCAGTTCTTC.

The chain has TRBV12-3 or TRBV12-4 and TRBJ1-1; D perhaps matches TRBD1 (6 bases). V shed 0 bases and J shed 4 bases, with 9 bases lying between them. The CDR3 spans 14 residues. CDR3 sequence: CASSLARGRTEAFF. The CDR3 bases are TGTGCCAGCAGTTTAGCACGGGGGCGCACTGAAGCTTTCTTT.

Many counts were recorded for this clonotype. The chain is built from TRBV6-5 and TRBJ1-3; D ambiguous. V lost 2 bases and J lost 7, with 3 bases in between. The CDR3 is 11 amino acids. Germline values: CDR1 MNHEY, CDR2 SVGAGI. This chain's CDR3 is CASSYQNTIYF. The CDR3 DNA follows: TGTGCCAGCAGTTACCAGAACACCATATATTTT.

This clonotype was recorded many times. This chain joins TRBV5-6 and TRBJ2-3; 8 bases align to TRBD2. This CDR3 is built from 16 residues. V dropped 2 bases and J dropped 2; count of bases not matched to a gene: 7. The germline CDR1 and CDR2 sequences are SGHDT and YYEEEE. CDR3 coding DNA: TGTGCCAGCAGCTTCGTCGGCGGGGGGAACACAGATACGCAGTATTTT. Its protein is CASSFVGGGNTDTQYF.

V usage is TRBV11-2 and J usage is TRBJ2-7; D is unresolved. The germline V and J ends were trimmed by 2 bases and 0 bases, with 8 bases remaining between them. The germline CDR1 and CDR2 sequences are SGHAT and FQNNGV. There are 14 residues in the CDR3. For the CDR3, the DNA is TGTGCCAGCAGCTTAACTTTAACCTCCTACGAGCAGTACTTC. Amino acid sequence: CASSLTLTSYEQYF.

The table lists this clonotype with many counts. This chain joins TRBV5-1 and TRBJ2-7; 8 nucleotides align to TRBD2. J lost 5 bases, V lost 1 base, and 8 bases had no gene match. CDR3 size: 15 residues. Germline V gene data show CDR1 as SGHRS and CDR2 as YFSETQ. The CDR3 spells CASSLREGLLDEQYF. CDR3 sequence (DNA): TGCGCCAGCAGCTTGCGGGAGGGCCTATTGGACGAGCAGTACTTC.

This clonotype was seen only a few times. The genes are TRBV12-3 or TRBV12-4 and TRBJ1-6, with D possibly matching TRBD1 (5 bases). The CDR3 length is 15 residues. Trimming pared 3 bases from V and 12 bases from J, leaving 18 bases between. The CDR3 DNA sequence: TGTGCCAGCAGTTTTTTAGGGGCAGACCGTGGACCCCTCCACTTT. It yields the protein CASSFLGADRGPLHF.

This clonotype was picked up many times. The junction departs from germline at one end; a sequencing error may be responsible. The chain carries TRBV4-3 and TRBJ2-1; a weak D match, TRBD2 (6 bases). Germline assignment: CDR1 LGHNA and CDR2 YSLEER. The CDR3 totals 13 residues. CDR3 residues: CASSQEGRGTVVF. CDR3 bases: TGCGCCAGCAGCCAAGAAGGTCGGGGGACGGTGGTCTTC.

Ten or more counts support this clonotype. The V and J genes are TRBV10-3 and TRBJ2-1; 9 bases match TRBD1. Germline trimming cut 6 bases from V and 8 bases from J; bases unmatched to any gene: 5. Germline CDR1 and CDR2: ENHRY and SYGVKD. This CDR3 has 13 residues. CDR3 DNA sequence: TGTGCCATCAGGGGGACAGGGAAGGATGAGCAGTTCTTC. This codes for CAIRGTGKDEQFF.

The chain combines TRBV5-1 with TRBJ1-1; TRBD1 aligns across 7 bases. The junction had 11 bases not matched to a gene; V was cut back by 4 bases and J by 5 bases. CDR1 is SGHRS and CDR2 is YFSETQ in the germline V gene. The CDR3 is made up of 15 amino acids. The CDR3 loop reads CASSPNQDRDTEAFF. The DNA for the CDR3 is TGCGCCAGCAGCCCGAACCAAGACAGGGATACTGAAGCTTTCTTT.

In its sample, this clonotype was seen many times. This sequence joins TRBV29-1 and TRBJ2-1; 14 nucleotides line up with TRBD2. The trim removed 3 bases at V and 9 bases at J, leaving 16 bases unmatched. The CDR3 is 18 residues long. Germline V gene lookup returns CDR1 SQVTM and CDR2 ANQGSEA. The CDR3 sequence is CSVDMGLAGDGSRVEQFF. CDR3 sequence (DNA): TGCAGCGTTGACATGGGACTAGCGGGAGATGGTTCCCGGGTTGAGCAGTTCTTC.

This clonotype came up a few times. This sequence joins TRBV12-3 or TRBV12-4 and TRBJ1-2; 8 bases agree with TRBD1. The V segment lost 4 bases and the J segment 4 bases; nucleotides outside the gene matches: 2. The CDR3 consists of 13 residues. CDR3 loop: CASSSDRAYGYTF. The DNA of the CDR3 is TGTGCCAGCAGTTCGGACAGGGCCTATGGCTACACCTTC.

The CDR3 DNA reads as TGCAGTGCTAGAGATTCAGGGAGCACTAATGAAAAACTGTTTTTT. Amino acids: CSARDSGSTNEKLFF. The chain employs TRBV20-1 and TRBJ1-4, with D perhaps TRBD1 (5 bases). Trimming took off 0 bases at V and 2 bases at J, with 10 bases between the two ends. This CDR3 region has 15 residues. CDR1 and CDR2 (germline): DFQATT, SNEGSKA (reference sequence).

This clonotype appeared many times. V and J are TRBV30 and TRBJ1-5; D remains ambiguous. The CDR3 consists of 13 residues. The ends were cut back, 2 bases at V and 2 bases at J, with 7 bases in the middle. Germline lookup yields CDR1 GTSNPN and CDR2 SVGIG (reference sequence). DNA for the CDR3: TGTGCCTGGAGTCCCGGGGGCAATCAGCCCCAGCATTTT. Its protein is CAWSPGGNQPQHF.